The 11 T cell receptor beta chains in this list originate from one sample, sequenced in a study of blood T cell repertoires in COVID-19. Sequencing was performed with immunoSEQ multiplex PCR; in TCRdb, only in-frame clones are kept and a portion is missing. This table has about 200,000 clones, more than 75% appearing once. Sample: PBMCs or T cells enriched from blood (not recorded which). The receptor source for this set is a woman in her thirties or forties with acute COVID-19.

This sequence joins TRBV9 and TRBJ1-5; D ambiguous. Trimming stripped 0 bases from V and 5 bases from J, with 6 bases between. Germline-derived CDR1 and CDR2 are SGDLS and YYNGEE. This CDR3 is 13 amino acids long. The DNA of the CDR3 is TGTGCCAGCAGCGTAGCTCGGGATCAGCCCCAGCATTTT. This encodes CASSVARDQPQHF.

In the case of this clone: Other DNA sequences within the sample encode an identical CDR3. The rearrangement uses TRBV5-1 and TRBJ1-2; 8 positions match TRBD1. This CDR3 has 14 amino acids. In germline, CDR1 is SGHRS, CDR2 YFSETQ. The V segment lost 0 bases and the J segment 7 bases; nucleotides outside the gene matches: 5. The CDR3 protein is CASSLAGTGGGYTF. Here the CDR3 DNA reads TGCGCCAGCAGCTTGGCCGGGACAGGAGGTGGCTACACCTTC.

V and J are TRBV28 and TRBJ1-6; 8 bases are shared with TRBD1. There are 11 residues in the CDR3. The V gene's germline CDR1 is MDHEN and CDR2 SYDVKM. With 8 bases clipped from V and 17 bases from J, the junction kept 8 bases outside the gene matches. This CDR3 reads CASEVGDRIHF. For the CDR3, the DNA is TGTGCCAGCGAGGTGGGGGACAGGATCCACTTT.

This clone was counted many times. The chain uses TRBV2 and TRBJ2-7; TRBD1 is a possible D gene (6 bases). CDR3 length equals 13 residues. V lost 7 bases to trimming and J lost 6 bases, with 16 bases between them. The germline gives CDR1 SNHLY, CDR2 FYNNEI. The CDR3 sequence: CASTVTGNGEQYF. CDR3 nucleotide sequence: TGTGCCAGCACAGTAACAGGGAACGGCGAGCAGTACTTC.

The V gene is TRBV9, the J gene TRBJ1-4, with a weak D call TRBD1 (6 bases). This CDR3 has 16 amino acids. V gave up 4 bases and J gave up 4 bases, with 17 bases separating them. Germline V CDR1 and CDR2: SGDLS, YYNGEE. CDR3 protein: CASSPRWGHLNEKLFF. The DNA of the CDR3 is TGTGCCAGCAGCCCCCGCTGGGGGCACCTTAATGAAAAACTGTTTTTT.

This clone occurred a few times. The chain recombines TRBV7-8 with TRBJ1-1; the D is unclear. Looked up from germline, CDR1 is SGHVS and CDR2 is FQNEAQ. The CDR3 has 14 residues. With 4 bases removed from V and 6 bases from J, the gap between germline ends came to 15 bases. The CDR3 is CASSSDPRSAEAFF. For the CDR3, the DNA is TGTGCCAGCAGCTCAGACCCTAGGTCCGCTGAAGCTTTCTTT.

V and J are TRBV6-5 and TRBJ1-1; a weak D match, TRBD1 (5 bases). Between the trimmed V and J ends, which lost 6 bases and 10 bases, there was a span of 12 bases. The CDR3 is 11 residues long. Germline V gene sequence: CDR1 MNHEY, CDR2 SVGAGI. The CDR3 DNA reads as TGTGCCAGCAGCCATGGGGCTGGAGCTTTCTTT. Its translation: CASSHGAGAFF.

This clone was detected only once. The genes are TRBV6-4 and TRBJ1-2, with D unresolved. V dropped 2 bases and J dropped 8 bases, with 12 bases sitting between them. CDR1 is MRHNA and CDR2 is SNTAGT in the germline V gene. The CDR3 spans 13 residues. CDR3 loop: CASSDAEGRGYTF. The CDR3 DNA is TGTGCCAGCAGTGACGCCGAGGGTCGGGGCTACACCTTC.

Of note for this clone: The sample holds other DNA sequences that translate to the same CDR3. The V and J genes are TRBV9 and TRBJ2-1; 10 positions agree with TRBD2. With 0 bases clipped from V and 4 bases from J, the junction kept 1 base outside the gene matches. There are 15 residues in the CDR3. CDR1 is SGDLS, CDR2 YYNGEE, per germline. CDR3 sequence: CASSVGTSGYNEQFF. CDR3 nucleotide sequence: TGTGCCAGCAGCGTAGGGACTAGCGGATACAATGAGCAGTTCTTC.

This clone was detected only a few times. CDR3 DNA: TGTGCCAGCAGCTTAGAGCCAGGGAACACTGAAGCTTTCTTT. Translated: CASSLEPGNTEAFF. The J gene is TRBJ1-1, the V gene TRBV7-2; D is uncertain. The germline V gene encodes CDR1 SGHTA and CDR2 FQGNSA. V was cut by 1 base and J by 1 base, with 7 bases left in between. The CDR3 is 14 amino acids.

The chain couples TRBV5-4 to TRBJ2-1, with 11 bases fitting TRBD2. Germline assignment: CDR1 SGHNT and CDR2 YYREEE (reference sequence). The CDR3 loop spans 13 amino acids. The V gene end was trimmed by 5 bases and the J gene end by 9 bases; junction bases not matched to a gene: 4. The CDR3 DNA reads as TGTGCCAGCAGACTAGCGGGGGCCGTTGAGCAGTTCTTC. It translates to CASRLAGAVEQFF.